The sequence of this TCR beta chain was determined in a study of cytomegalovirus exposure and HLA in healthy donors. Study at large: Genotyping showed 81% of roughly 390 donors falling in the Caucasian-associated ancestry cluster.

The PCR contained 60 Vbeta and 13 Jbeta primers. As originally analysed: Approximately 9.9 million of some 80 million unique TCR beta chains were shared, per a later count. Measured with immunoSEQ multiplex PCR; TCRdb has only the in-frame clones, and not every one. V and J calls and clone size are copied from that table; D and trimming were computed from the DNA. The sample holds around 110,000 clones, approximately 80% seen once. V trimming: 10 bases; J trimming: 2 bases; junction bases outside the gene matches: 3. Germline loops: CDR1 ENHRY, CDR2 SYGVKD. The CDR3 is 12 residues long. The study's findings and limits: Per published reports, the classifier diagnosed cytomegalovirus status with high specificity and sensitivity.

About this clone: Its cognate antigen is unknown.

Sequencing was performed on PBMCs. The source is a man aged 25-40 years in good health and CMV-seropositive. This chain uses TRBV10-3 with TRBJ1-2, with 8 positions matching TRBD1. The CDR3 region is CATRQGNYGYTF. The CDR3 DNA reads TGTGCCACAAGACAGGGGAACTATGGCTACACCTTC.